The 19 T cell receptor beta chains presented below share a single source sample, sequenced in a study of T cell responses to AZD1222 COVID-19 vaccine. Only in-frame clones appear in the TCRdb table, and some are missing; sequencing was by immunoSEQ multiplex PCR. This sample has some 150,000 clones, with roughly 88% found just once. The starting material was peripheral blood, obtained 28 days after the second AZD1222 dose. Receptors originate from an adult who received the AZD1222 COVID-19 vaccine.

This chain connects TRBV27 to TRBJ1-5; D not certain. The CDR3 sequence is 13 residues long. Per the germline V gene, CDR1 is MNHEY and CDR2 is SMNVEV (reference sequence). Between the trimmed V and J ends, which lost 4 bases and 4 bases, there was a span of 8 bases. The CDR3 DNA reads TGTGCCAGCAGTTCCGCTTGGAATCAGCCCCAGCATTTT. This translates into CASSSAWNQPQHF.

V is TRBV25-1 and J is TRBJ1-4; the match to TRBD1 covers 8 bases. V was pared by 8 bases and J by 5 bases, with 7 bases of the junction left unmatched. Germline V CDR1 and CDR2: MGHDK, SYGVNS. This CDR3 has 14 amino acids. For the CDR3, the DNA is TGTGCCAGCGGTAGACAGGGGAAGAATGAAAAACTGTTTTTT. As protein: CASGRQGKNEKLFF.

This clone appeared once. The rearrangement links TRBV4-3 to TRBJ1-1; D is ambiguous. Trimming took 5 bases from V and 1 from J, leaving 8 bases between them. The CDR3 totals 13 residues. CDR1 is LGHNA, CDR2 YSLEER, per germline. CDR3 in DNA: TGCGCCAGCAGCTTCGAGGGGAACACTGAAGCTTTCTTT. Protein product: CASSFEGNTEAFF.

The chain's CDR3 is CASSQSSQVGQPQHF. Here the CDR3 DNA reads TGTGCCAGCAGCCAATCAAGTCAGGTTGGGCAGCCCCAGCATTTT. The rearrangement uses TRBV16 and TRBJ1-5; D unresolved. The CDR3 is 15 residues long. The germline CDR1 and CDR2 sequences are KGHSY and FQNENV. Trimming removed 0 bases from V and 7 bases from J, with 13 bases in between.

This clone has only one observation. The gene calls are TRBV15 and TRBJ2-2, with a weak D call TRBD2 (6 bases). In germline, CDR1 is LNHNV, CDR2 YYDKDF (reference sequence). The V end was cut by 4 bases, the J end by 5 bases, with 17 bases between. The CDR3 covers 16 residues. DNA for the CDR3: TGTGCCACCAGCACTAACCGGGACTCAGGAACCGGGGAGCTGTTTTTT. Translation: CATSTNRDSGTGELFF.

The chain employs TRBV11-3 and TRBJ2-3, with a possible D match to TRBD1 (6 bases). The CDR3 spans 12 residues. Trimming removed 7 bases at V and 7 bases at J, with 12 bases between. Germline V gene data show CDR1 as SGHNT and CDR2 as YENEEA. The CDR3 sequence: CASKDQGNTQYF. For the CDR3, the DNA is TGTGCCAGCAAGGATCAGGGGAATACGCAGTATTTT.

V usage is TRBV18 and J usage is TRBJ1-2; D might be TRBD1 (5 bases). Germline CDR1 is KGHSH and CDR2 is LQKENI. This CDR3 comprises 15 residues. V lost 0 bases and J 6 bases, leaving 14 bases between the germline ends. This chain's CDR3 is CASSPPRDGINGYTF. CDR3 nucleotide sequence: TGTGCCAGCTCACCACCTCGGGACGGGATTAATGGCTACACCTTC. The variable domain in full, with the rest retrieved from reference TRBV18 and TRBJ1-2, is NAGVMQNPRHLVRRRGQEARLRCSPMKGHSHVYWYRQLPEEGLKFMVYLQKENIIDESGMPKERFSAEFPKEGPSILRIQQVVRGDSAAYFCASSPPRDGINGYTFGSGTRLTVV.

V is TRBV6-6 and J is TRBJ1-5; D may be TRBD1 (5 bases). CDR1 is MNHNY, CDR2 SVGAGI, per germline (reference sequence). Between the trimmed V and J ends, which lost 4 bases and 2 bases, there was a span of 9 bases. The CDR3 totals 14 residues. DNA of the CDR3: TGTGCCAGCAGTTCGCCGGGACGCAATCAGCCCCAGCATTTT. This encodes CASSSPGRNQPQHF.

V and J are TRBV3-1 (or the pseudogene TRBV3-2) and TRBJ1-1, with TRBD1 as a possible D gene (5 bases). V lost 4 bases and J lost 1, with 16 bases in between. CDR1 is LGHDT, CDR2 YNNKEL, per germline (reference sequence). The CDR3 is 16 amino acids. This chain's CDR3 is CASSRPTRAGNTEAFF. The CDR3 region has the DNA TGTGCCAGCAGCCGACCAACCAGGGCGGGGAACACTGAAGCTTTCTTT.

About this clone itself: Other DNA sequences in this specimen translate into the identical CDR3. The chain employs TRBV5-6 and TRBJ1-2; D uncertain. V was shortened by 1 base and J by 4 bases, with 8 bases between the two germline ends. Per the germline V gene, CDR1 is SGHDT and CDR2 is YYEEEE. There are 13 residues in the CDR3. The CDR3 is CASSLRLSYGYTF. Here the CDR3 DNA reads TGTGCCAGCAGCTTGAGGCTAAGCTATGGCTACACCTTC.

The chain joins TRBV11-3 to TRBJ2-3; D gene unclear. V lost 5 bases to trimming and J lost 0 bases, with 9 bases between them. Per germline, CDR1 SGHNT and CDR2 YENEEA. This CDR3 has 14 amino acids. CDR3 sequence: CASSRGSSTDTQYF. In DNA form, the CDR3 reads TGTGCCAGCAGCCGCGGATCTAGCACAGATACGCAGTATTTT.

The CDR3 nucleotides are TGTGCCAGCAGCCCCTCAAGGGGGGCCATTACGCAGTATTTT. Protein product: CASSPSRGAITQYF. The rearrangement links TRBV13 to TRBJ2-3, with D tentatively TRBD1 or TRBD2 (6 bases each). Trimming shortened V by 5 bases and J by 8 bases, and 17 bases separated the two germline ends. This CDR3 region has 14 residues. Germline V gene lookup returns CDR1 PRHDT and CDR2 FYEKMQ (reference sequence).

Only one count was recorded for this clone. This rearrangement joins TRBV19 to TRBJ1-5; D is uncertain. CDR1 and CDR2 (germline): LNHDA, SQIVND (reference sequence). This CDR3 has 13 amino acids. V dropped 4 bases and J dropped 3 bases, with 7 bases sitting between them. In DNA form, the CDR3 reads TGTGCCAGTAGTAGAGGGTTCAATCAGCCCCAGCATTTT. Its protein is CASSRGFNQPQHF.

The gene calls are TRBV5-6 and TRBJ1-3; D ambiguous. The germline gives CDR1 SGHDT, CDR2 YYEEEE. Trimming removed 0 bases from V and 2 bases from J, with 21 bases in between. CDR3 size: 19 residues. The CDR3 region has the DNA TGTGCCAGCAGCTTGGCCGACTTTTGGTGGGCACCGGCTGGAAACACCATATATTTT. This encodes CASSLADFWWAPAGNTIYF.

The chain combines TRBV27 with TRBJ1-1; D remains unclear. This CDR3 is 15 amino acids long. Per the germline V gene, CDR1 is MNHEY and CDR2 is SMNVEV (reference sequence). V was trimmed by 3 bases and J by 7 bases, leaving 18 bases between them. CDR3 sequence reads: CASSLTKNREFEAFF. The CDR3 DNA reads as TGTGCCAGCAGTTTGACAAAAAATAGAGAATTTGAAGCTTTCTTT.

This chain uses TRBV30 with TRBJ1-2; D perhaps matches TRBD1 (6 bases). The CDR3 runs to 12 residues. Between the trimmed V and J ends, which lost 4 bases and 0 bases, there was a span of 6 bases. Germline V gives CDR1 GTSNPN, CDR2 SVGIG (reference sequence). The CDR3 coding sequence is TGTGCCTGGACAGGGGCTAACTATGGCTACACCTTC. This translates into CAWTGANYGYTF.

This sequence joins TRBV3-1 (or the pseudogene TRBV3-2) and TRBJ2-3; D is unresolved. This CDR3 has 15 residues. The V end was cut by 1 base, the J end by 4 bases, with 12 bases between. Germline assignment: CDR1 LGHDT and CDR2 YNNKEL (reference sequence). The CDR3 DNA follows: TGTGCCAGCAGCCAAGCCTGGCCTTCCGCAGATACGCAGTATTTT. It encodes CASSQAWPSADTQYF.

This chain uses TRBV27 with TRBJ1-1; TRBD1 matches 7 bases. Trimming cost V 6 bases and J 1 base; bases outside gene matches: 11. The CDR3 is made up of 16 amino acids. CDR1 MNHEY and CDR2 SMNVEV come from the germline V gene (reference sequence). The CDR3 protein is CASSPIRQGGNTEAFF. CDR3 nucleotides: TGTGCCAGCAGCCCCATCCGACAGGGAGGGAACACTGAAGCTTTCTTT.

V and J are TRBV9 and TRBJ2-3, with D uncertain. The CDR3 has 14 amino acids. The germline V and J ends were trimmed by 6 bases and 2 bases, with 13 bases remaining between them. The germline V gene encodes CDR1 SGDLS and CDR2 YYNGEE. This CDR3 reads CASNAPGHTDTQYF. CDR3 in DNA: TGTGCCAGCAACGCTCCGGGTCACACAGATACGCAGTATTTT.